A single sample is the source of the 22 T cell receptor beta chains below, sequenced in a study of Ad26.COV2.S vaccination and SARS-CoV-2 variants. The treatment is: over 15 received Ad26.COV2.S at low or high dose, single or two shots; 5 received placebo; per-sample allocation not given. At day 63 after the first vaccine or placebo injection, samples were drawn. Using immunoSEQ multiplex PCR, the repertoire was profiled, and TCRdb retains in-frame clones only, with some absent. Of 500,000 or so clones listed, 70% to 90% were seen once; the top ten hold 9.5% to 15%. The sample here was peripheral blood, taken in a trial of Ad26.COV2.S vaccine versus placebo. These receptors originate from a person aged 18-65 years who received the Ad26.COV2.S COVID-19 vaccine or a placebo.

The J gene is TRBJ1-6, the V gene TRBV9; no reliable D call. V was cut by 4 bases and J by 11 bases, with 13 bases left in between. The germline V gene encodes CDR1 SGDLS and CDR2 YYNGEE. CDR3 length: 13 amino acids. CDR3 in DNA: TGTGCCAGCAGCACCGCGGACTCCACACCCCTCCACTTT. Its translation is CASSTADSTPLHF. Together with reference TRBV9 and TRBJ1-6, the CDR3 gives the full variable domain: DSGVTQTPKHLITATGQRVTLRCSPRSGDLSVYWYQQSLDQGLQFLIQYYNGEERAKGNILERFSAQQFPDLHSELNLSSLELGDSALYFCASSTADSTPLHFGNGTRLTVT.

The rearrangement links TRBV5-3 to TRBJ2-7, with D hard to call. TRBV5-3 is identified as an open reading frame with a role that is uncertain. The CDR3 runs 12 residues. The V end lost 6 bases, the J end lost 1 base, and 8 bases lay between the germline ends. Here the CDR3 DNA reads TGTGCCAGAATACGACTGTCCTACGAGCAGTACTTC. This sequence encodes CARIRLSYEQYF.

This clone was observed once. The chain carries TRBV27 and TRBJ2-7; 9 bases align to TRBD1. V dropped 0 bases and J dropped 1; count of bases not matched to a gene: 7. Germline V gene data show CDR1 as MNHEY and CDR2 as SMNVEV (reference sequence). The CDR3 length is 17 residues. This CDR3 is CASSLSRTGVASYEQYF. DNA for the CDR3: TGTGCCAGCAGTTTATCGCGGACAGGGGTCGCTTCCTACGAGCAGTACTTC.

This clone appeared a single time. This chain uses TRBV27 with TRBJ2-7; D perhaps matches TRBD1 (5 bases). From germline, CDR1 is MNHEY and CDR2 SMNVEV (reference sequence). The germline V and J ends were trimmed by 0 bases and 11 bases, with 14 bases remaining between them. CDR3 length: 13 amino acids. This CDR3 is CASSLSGQIGKYF. The CDR3 coding sequence is TGTGCCAGCAGTTTATCCGGACAAATTGGGAAGTACTTC.

Here the CDR3 DNA reads TGTGCCAGCAGCCACGCCACTAGGACGGGGGGGGCTGAAGCTTTCTTT. Translation: CASSHATRTGGAEAFF. The chain recombines TRBV3-1 (or the pseudogene TRBV3-2) with TRBJ1-1, with a tentative D call TRBD1 (5 bases). V lost 3 bases to trimming and J lost 6 bases, with 20 bases between them. Germline V gives CDR1 LGHDT, CDR2 YNNKEL (reference sequence). CDR3 length: 16 amino acids.

This chain links TRBV6-2 or TRBV6-3 with TRBJ1-1; maybe TRBD1 (5 bases). The germline CDR1 and CDR2 sequences are MNHEY and SVGEGT. V shed 0 bases and J shed 8 bases, with 13 bases lying between them. The CDR3 contains 14 residues. The CDR3 DNA reads as TGTGCCAGCAGTTACTCGATGGAAGGGGACGAAGCTTTCTTT. It yields the protein CASSYSMEGDEAFF.

This rearrangement joins TRBV20-1 to TRBJ2-3; 7 bases fit TRBD2. CDR3 size: 16 residues. The J segment lost 0 bases and the V segment lost 3 bases, leaving 9 bases of the junction unmatched. Germline V lookup: CDR1 DFQATT, CDR2 SNEGSKA (reference sequence). CDR3 loop: CSASSGGSKSTDTQYF. The CDR3 bases are TGCAGTGCTAGTTCCGGCGGGAGTAAAAGCACAGATACGCAGTATTTT.

V is TRBV6-2 or TRBV6-3 and J is TRBJ1-1; D gene unclear. There are 14 residues in the CDR3. Trimming shortened V by 5 bases and J by 6 bases, and 16 bases separated the two germline ends. Germline V lookup: CDR1 MNHEY, CDR2 SVGEGT. CDR3 nucleotide sequence: TGTGCCAGCAGTACCGGCGGGCTACCGGCTGAAGCTTTCTTT. Protein: CASSTGGLPAEAFF.

V and J are TRBV2 and TRBJ2-5, with D perhaps TRBD1 (6 bases). The CDR3 totals 15 residues. From germline, CDR1 is SNHLY and CDR2 FYNNEI. V shed 7 bases and J shed 0 bases, with 15 bases lying between them. The CDR3 protein is CASTPSGADQETQYF. The DNA for the CDR3 is TGTGCCAGCACTCCGTCAGGGGCAGACCAAGAGACCCAGTACTTC. Together with reference TRBV2 and TRBJ2-5, the CDR3 gives the full variable domain: EPEVTQTPSHQVTQMGQEVILRCVPISNHLYFYWYRQILGQKVEFLVSFYNNEISEKSEIFDDQFSVERPDGSNFTLKIRSTKLEDSAMYFCASTPSGADQETQYFGPGTRLLVL.

The genes are TRBV7-2 and TRBJ1-3; no firm D call. CDR1 and CDR2 from the germline V gene are SGHTA and FQGNSA. V was trimmed by 1 base and J by 4 bases, leaving 8 bases between them. CDR3 size: 14 residues. CDR3 sequence reads: CASSLGVGGNTIYF. CDR3 sequence (DNA): TGTGCCAGCAGCTTAGGCGTTGGAGGAAACACCATATATTTT.

The chain has TRBV7-9 and TRBJ1-4; maybe TRBD1 (5 bases). There are 14 residues in the CDR3. In germline, CDR1 is SEHNR, CDR2 FQNEAQ (reference sequence). Trimming removed 5 bases at V and 7 bases at J, with 14 bases between. The CDR3 region is CASSRGGIGEKLFF. In DNA form, the CDR3 reads TGTGCCAGCAGCAGGGGAGGGATCGGTGAAAAACTGTTTTTT.

This chain joins TRBV18 and TRBJ2-7; 8 bases map to TRBD2. V trimming: 2 bases; J trimming: 7 bases; junction bases outside the gene matches: 13. From germline, CDR1 is KGHSH and CDR2 LQKENI. CDR3 length: 16 amino acids. DNA for the CDR3: TGTGCCAGCTCACCAGAACTACTAGCGGCCCCTTGGGAGCAGTACTTC. Its translation: CASSPELLAAPWEQYF. Together with reference TRBV18 and TRBJ2-7, the CDR3 gives the full variable domain: NAGVMQNPRHLVRRRGQEARLRCSPMKGHSHVYWYRQLPEEGLKFMVYLQKENIIDESGMPKERFSAEFPKEGPSILRIQQVVRGDSAAYFCASSPELLAAPWEQYFGPGTRLTVT.

The chain employs TRBV9 and TRBJ2-7; D possibly uses TRBD1 or TRBD2 (5 bases each). Per germline, CDR1 SGDLS and CDR2 YYNGEE. V was clipped by 3 bases and J by 2 bases, with 15 bases between them. The CDR3 spans 15 residues. The CDR3 is CASSEEWDGAYEQYF. The CDR3 DNA is TGTGCCAGCAGCGAGGAATGGGACGGCGCCTACGAGCAGTACTTC.

This sequence joins TRBV24-1 and TRBJ1-2, with 7 bases fitting TRBD1. The germline V gene has CDR1 KGHDR and CDR2 SFDVKD. This CDR3 has 15 amino acids. Germline trimming cut 4 bases from V and 4 bases from J; bases unmatched to any gene: 8. DNA for the CDR3: TGTGCCACCAGTGAGCCCGGGACAGCAGCCTATGGCTACACCTTC. It specifies CATSEPGTAAYGYTF.

The chain employs TRBV19 and TRBJ2-7, with D possibly TRBD1 on 5 matching bases. Deletions cut 2 bases from V and 5 bases from J, with 7 bases between. The germline V gene encodes CDR1 LNHDA and CDR2 SQIVND (reference sequence). This CDR3 spans 12 amino acids. The CDR3 reads CASSIPGNEQYF. The CDR3 DNA reads TGTGCCAGTAGTATACCAGGGAACGAGCAGTACTTC.

The chain combines TRBV24-1 with TRBJ1-1, with D perhaps matching TRBD1 (6 bases). This CDR3 has 16 residues. Germline CDR1 is KGHDR and CDR2 is SFDVKD. V was trimmed by 3 bases and J by 1 base, leaving 14 bases between them. The CDR3 loop reads CATSDPKAGANTEAFF. The DNA for the CDR3 is TGTGCCACCAGTGATCCGAAGGCAGGGGCGAACACTGAAGCTTTCTTT.

This chain uses TRBV30 with TRBJ2-1, with 14 bases lining up with TRBD2. J lost 5 bases, V lost 0 bases, and 6 bases had no gene match. This CDR3 contains 17 residues. Germline values: CDR1 GTSNPN, CDR2 SVGIG (reference sequence). CDR3 nucleotides: TGTGCCTGGAGTGTAGGACTAGCGGGAGGACGGAACAATGAGCAGTTCTTC. It specifies CAWSVGLAGGRNNEQFF. The full variable domain, its missing parts supplied by reference TRBV30 and TRBJ2-1, is SQTIHQWPATLVQPVGSPLSLECTVEGTSNPNLYWYRQAAGRGLQLLFYSVGIGQISSEVPQNLSASRPQDRQFILSSKKLLLSDSGFYLCAWSVGLAGGRNNEQFFGPGTRLTVL.

The chain uses TRBV28 and TRBJ1-6; no clear D gene. The V gene lost 3 bases and the J gene lost 9 bases, with 12 bases spanning the gap. The CDR3 totals 14 residues. CDR1 MDHEN and CDR2 SYDVKM come from the germline V gene. The CDR3 is CASSFAGSRSPLHF. In DNA, the CDR3 is TGTGCCAGCAGTTTTGCGGGGAGTCGTTCACCCCTCCACTTT.

The chain is built from TRBV7-2 and TRBJ1-2, with D possibly matching TRBD1 (6 bases). The CDR3 extends over 13 amino acids. The germline V gene encodes CDR1 SGHTA and CDR2 FQGNSA. The V gene lost 1 base and the J gene lost 5 bases, with 8 bases spanning the gap. This chain's CDR3 is CASSLDRAYGYTF. CDR3 sequence (DNA): TGTGCCAGCAGCTTAGACAGGGCATATGGCTACACCTTC.

V is TRBV19 and J is TRBJ2-1, with a possible D match to TRBD2 (5 bases). Trimming removed 1 base at V and 0 bases at J, with 10 bases between. This CDR3 has 16 amino acids. Germline V gene sequence: CDR1 LNHDA, CDR2 SQIVND (reference sequence). The CDR3 spells CASSIALAVSYNEQFF. DNA for the CDR3: TGTGCCAGTAGTATAGCCCTAGCAGTCTCCTACAATGAGCAGTTCTTC.

The V call is TRBV30, the J call TRBJ1-1; D may be TRBD1 (5 bases). The CDR3 is made up of 13 amino acids. V was pared by 3 bases and J by 3 bases, with 11 bases between. From germline, CDR1 is GTSNPN and CDR2 SVGIG (reference sequence). The CDR3 protein is CAWRVDSDTEAFF. The CDR3 DNA reads as TGTGCCTGGAGGGTAGACAGTGACACTGAAGCTTTCTTT.

This clone was counted a few times. The chain is built from TRBV28 and TRBJ1-1; no firm D call. With 3 bases removed from V and 6 bases from J, the gap between germline ends came to 14 bases. This CDR3 is 14 amino acids long. Germline V CDR1 and CDR2: MDHEN, SYDVKM. The CDR3 region has the DNA TGTGCCAGCAGTTTCCGTCCGGGATGGTCTGAAGCTTTCTTT. Encoded protein: CASSFRPGWSEAFF.